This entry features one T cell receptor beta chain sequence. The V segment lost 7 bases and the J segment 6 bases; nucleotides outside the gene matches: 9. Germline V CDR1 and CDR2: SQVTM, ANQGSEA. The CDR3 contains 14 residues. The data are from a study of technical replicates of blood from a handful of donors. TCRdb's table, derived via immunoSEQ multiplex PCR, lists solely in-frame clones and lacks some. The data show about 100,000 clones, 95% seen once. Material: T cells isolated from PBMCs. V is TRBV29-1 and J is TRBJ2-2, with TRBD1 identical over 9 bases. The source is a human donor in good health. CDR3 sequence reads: CSAQTGGLAGELFF. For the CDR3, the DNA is TGCAGCGCTCAGACAGGGGGGTTGGCCGGGGAGCTGTTTTTT.